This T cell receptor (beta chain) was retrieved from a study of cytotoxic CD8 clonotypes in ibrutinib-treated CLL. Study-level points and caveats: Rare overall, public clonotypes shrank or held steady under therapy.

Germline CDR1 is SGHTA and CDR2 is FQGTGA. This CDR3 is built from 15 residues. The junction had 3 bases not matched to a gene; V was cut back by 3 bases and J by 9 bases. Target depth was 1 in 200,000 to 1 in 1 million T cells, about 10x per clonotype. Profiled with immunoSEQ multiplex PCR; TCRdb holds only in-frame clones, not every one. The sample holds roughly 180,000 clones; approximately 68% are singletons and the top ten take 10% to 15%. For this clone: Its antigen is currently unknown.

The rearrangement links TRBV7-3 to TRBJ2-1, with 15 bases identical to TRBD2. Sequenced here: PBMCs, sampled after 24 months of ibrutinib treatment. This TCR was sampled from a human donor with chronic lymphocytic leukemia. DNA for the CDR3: TGTGCCAGCAGCTTGGGACTAGCGGGAGGCGGTGAGCAGTTCTTC. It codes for CASSLGLAGGGEQFF.